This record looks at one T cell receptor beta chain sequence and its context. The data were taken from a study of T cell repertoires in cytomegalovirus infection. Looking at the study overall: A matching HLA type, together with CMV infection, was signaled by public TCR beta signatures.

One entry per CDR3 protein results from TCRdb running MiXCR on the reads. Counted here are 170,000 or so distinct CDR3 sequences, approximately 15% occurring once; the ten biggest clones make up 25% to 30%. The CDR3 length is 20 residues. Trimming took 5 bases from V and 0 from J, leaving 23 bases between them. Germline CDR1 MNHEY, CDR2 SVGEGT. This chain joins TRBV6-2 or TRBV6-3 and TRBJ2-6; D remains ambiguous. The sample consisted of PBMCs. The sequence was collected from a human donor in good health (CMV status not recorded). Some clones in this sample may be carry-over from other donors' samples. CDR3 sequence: CASSPIQWQAIDSGANVLTF. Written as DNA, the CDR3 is TGTGCCAGCAGTCCCATCCAGTGGCAGGCAATCGACTCTGGGGCCAACGTCCTGACTTTC.